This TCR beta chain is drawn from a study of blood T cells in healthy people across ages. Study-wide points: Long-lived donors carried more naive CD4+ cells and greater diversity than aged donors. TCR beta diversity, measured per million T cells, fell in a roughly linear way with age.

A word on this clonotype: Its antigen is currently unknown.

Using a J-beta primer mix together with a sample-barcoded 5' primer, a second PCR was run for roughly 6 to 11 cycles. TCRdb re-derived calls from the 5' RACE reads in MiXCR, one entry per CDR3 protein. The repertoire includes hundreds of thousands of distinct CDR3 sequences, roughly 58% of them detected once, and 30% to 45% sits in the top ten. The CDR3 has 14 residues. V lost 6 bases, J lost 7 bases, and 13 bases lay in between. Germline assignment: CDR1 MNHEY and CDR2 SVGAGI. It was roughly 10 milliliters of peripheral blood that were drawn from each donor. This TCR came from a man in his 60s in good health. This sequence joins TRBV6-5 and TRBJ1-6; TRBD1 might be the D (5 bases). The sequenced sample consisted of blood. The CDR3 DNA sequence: TGTGCCAGCAGGCGGACATCAGGGAATTCACCCCTCCACTTT. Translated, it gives CASRRTSGNSPLHF.